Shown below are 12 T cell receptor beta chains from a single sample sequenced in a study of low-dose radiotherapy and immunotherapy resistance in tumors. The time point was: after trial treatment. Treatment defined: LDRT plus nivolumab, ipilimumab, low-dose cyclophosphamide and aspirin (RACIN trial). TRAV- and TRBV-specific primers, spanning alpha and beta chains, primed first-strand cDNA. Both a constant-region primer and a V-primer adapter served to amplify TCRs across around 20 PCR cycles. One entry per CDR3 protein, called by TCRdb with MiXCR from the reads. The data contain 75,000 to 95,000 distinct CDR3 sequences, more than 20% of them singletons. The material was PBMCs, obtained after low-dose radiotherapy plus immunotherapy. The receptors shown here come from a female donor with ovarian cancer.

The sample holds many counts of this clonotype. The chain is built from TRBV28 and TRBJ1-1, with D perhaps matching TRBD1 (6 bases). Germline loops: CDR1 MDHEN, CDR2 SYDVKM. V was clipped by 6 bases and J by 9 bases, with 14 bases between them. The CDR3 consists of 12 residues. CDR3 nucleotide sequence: TGTGCCAGCAGGTTAGGACAGCTGCAAGCTTTCTTT. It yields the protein CASRLGQLQAFF.

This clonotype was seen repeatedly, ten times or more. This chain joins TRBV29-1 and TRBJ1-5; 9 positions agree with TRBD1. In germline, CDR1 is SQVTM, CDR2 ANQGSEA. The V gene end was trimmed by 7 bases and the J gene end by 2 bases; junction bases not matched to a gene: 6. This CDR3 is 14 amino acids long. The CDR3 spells CSARDREGNQPQHF. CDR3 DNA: TGCAGCGCCCGGGACAGGGAGGGCAATCAGCCCCAGCATTTT.

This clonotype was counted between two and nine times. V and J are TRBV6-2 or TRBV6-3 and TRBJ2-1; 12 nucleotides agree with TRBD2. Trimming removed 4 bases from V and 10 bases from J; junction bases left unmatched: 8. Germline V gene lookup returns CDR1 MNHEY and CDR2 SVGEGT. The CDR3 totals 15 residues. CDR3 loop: CASSSSGGARSEQFF. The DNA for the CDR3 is TGTGCCAGCAGTTCTAGCGGGGGGGCCCGGAGCGAGCAGTTCTTC.

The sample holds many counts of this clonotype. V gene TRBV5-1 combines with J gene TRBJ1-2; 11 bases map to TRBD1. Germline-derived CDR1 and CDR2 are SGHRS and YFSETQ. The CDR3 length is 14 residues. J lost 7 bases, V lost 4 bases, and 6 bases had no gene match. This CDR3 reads CASSRTGGGGGYTF. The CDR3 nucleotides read TGCGCCAGCAGCCGGACAGGGGGCGGCGGTGGCTACACCTTC.

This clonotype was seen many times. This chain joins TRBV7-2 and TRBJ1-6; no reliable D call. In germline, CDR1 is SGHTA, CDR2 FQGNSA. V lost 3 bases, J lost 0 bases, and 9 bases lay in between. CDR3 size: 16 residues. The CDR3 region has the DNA TGTGCCAGCAGCTTGCAGCCCAGCTCCTATAATTCACCCCTCCACTTT. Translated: CASSLQPSSYNSPLHF.

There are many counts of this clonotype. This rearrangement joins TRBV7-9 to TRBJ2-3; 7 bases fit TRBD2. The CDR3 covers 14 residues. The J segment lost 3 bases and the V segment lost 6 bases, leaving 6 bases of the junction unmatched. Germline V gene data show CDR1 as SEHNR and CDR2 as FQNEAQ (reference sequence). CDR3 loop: CASSTSGKTDTQYF. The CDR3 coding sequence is TGTGCCAGCAGTACCAGCGGGAAAACAGATACGCAGTATTTT.

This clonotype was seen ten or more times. The CDR3 bases are TGTGCCAGCAGCCCCAGACCCTCCTACGAGCAGTACTTC. It is translated as CASSPRPSYEQYF. V gene TRBV9 combines with J gene TRBJ2-7; D ambiguous. Germline lookup yields CDR1 SGDLS and CDR2 YYNGEE. The V end lost 4 bases, the J end lost 0 bases, and 8 bases lay between the germline ends. The CDR3 runs 13 residues.

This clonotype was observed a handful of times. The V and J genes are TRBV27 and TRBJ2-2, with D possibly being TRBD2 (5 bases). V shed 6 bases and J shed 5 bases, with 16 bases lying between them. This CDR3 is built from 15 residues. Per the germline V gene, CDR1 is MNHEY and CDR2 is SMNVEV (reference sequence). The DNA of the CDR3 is TGTGCCAGCAGCCATAGGACTCGGACGACCGGGGAGCTGTTTTTT. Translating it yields CASSHRTRTTGELFF.

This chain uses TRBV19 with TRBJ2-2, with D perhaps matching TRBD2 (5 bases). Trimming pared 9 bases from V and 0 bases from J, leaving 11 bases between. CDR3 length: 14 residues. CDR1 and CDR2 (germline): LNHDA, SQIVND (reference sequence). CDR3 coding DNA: TGTGCCAGCCGGACCGGGACGAACACCGGGGAGCTGTTTTTT. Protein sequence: CASRTGTNTGELFF.

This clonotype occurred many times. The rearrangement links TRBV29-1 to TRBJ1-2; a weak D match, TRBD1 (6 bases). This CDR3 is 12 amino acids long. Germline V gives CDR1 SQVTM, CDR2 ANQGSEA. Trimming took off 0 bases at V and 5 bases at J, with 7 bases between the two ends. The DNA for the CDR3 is TGCAGCGTTGAAGATCAGGGGTATGGCTACACCTTC. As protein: CSVEDQGYGYTF.

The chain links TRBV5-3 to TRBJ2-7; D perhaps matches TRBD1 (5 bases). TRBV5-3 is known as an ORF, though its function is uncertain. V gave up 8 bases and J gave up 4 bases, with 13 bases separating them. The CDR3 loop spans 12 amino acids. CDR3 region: CASSLTVYEQYF. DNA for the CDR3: TGTGCCAGCAGCCTGACAGTTTACGAGCAGTACTTC.

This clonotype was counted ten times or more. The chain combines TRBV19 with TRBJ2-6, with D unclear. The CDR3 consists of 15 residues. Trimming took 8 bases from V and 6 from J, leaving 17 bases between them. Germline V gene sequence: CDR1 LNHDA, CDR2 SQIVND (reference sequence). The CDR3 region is CASSPLLLKANVLTF. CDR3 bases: TGTGCCAGTTCCCCCCTCCTTTTAAAGGCCAACGTCCTGACTTTC. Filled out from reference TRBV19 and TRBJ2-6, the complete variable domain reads DGGITQSPKYLFRKEGQNVTLSCEQNLNHDAMYWYRQDPGQGLRLIYYSQIVNDFQKGDIAEGYSVSREKKESFPLTVTSAQKNPTAFYLCASSPLLLKANVLTFGAGSRLTVL.